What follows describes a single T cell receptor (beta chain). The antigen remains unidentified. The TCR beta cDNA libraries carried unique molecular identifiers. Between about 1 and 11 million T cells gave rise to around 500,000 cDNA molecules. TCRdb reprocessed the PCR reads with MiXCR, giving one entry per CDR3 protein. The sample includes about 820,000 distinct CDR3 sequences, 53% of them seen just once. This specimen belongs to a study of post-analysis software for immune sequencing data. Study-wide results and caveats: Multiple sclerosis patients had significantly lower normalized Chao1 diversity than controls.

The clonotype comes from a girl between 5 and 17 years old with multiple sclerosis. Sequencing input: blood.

CDR3 in amino acids: CASSRAGLPRNNEQFF. The CDR3 DNA is TGTGCCAGCAGCCGCGCCGGACTACCTAGAAACAATGAGCAGTTCTTC. The chain recombines TRBV7-2 with TRBJ2-1; tentative D call: TRBD2 (6 bases). V was pared by 5 bases and J by 5 bases, with 19 bases between. There are 16 residues in the CDR3. Looked up from germline, CDR1 is SGHTA and CDR2 is FQGNSA. Looking up the rest from reference TRBV7-2 and TRBJ2-1 gives the full variable domain: GAGVSQSPSNKVTEKGKDVELRCDPISGHTALYWYRQSLGQGLEFLIYFQGNSAPDKSGLPSDRFSAERTGGSVSTLTIQRTQQEDSAVYLCASSRAGLPRNNEQFFGPGTRLTVL.